Here is one TCR beta chain with its context. The antigen remains unidentified. Patients were ineligible given autoimmune disease history or systemic immunosuppression. Measured with immunoSEQ multiplex PCR; TCRdb has only the in-frame clones, and not every one. Here the sample spans 90,000 to 100,000 clones, around 95% being singletons. The data originate from a study of OX40 agonist ivuxolimab in advanced cancers. General observations from the study: At 0.1 to 3.0 mg/kg and by week 6, CD4+ and CD8+ T cells in the blood had expanded clonally.

The length of the CDR3 is 15 residues. Trimming removed 0 bases from V and 2 bases from J, with 14 bases in between. Germline V gene data show CDR1 as SQVTM and CDR2 as ANQGSEA. V is TRBV29-1 and J is TRBJ2-7; D is uncertain. Sample: CD4+ or CD8+ T cells sorted from blood, taken in a trial of the OX40 agonist ivuxolimab. The source is an adult with an advanced solid tumor such as melanoma, head and neck, liver or kidney cancer. CDR3 loop: CSVEDRNRATYEQYF. The CDR3 DNA is TGCAGCGTTGAAGATAGGAACAGAGCAACCTACGAGCAGTACTTC.